One TCR beta chain is described in this entry. The target of this receptor is not known. Per-nucleotide qualities are absent, and no much larger clonotype sits a single base away. The sample comes from a study of blood T cell repertoires in COVID-19 (dated by TCRdb to 2018 to 2020). About the full investigation: Collaborator samples came from the United States, Italy and Spain and covered acute and convalescent phases of COVID-19. The prospective study material was composed of cDNA or gDNA derived from T cells, B-cell-depleted T cells, or PBMCs. Sample metadata almost always included a de-identified subject ID, COVID-19 status, age in years and sex. The repertoires were released in a freely available public database meant as a resource for research on the immune response to SARS-CoV-2. The samples were drawn from two sources: the first 160 participants of the ongoing ImmuneRACE study, and over 950 subjects contributed by 6 global collaborators. Subjects who had been exposed to COVID-19, were actively infected with it, or had recovered from it provided the deeply sampled blood TCRbeta repertoires that made up the dataset. HLA class I and class II types, where available, came from metadata supplied by the sample provider rather than from assay-based typing. Overall study outcomes, separate from this receptor: The amount of clinical and demographic metadata varied by source and participant and was provided uncurated.

TCRbeta CDR3 regions were amplified from genomic DNA by means of the immunoSEQ Assay, a bias-controlled multiplex PCR. The original pipeline was this. The number of nucleated cells in each sample was estimated from the amplification of reference gene primers within the assay. Sequence reads were collapsed and filtered to measure the absolute abundance of every unique TCRbeta CDR3 rearrangement. For each sample, productive Simpson clonality was calculated by taking the square root of Simpson's diversity index across productive rearrangements. TCRdb's version of the immuneACCESS table is confined to in-frame rearrangements and falls short of the full clone set. An unresolved V gene accounts for under half of the shortfall where checked; the remainder is of unknown origin. Clone size and V and J calls were adopted from that table, with D and trimming inferred from the DNA. This sample is represented by about 350,000 clones; 75% to 90% of them were singletons. The top ten hold about 7% of the sample.

The CDR3 starts with the cysteine, ends with the phenylalanine, and has 16 residues. Only the CDR3 DNA is retained, 48 bases long and in frame from the first base. V is trimmed back by 6 bases and J by 5 bases, and the junction contains 9 bases that no gene match accounts for. Sequences KGHSH (CDR1) and LQKENI (CDR2) are obtained from the germline V gene. One collaborating source in Seattle enrolled patients during active infection and followed them longitudinally through the course of disease. Collaborating institutions collected whole blood in K2EDTA tubes following their own protocols. For TCRbeta analysis, collaborator samples were shipped as frozen whole blood, as isolated PBMCs, or as DNA extracted from either sample type.

The TCR comes from a woman between 55 and 75 years old with COVID-19, enrolled during active disease. Sequenced material: peripheral blood. The rearranged chain carries TRBV18 and TRBJ1-6, and 8 junction bases match TRBD1. The CDR3 region reads CASSTQDRGNNSPLHF. The sequence in DNA is TGTGCCAGCTCCACCCAAGACAGGGGTAATAATTCACCCCTCCACTTT.